What follows are 4 T cell receptor beta chains derived from one specimen sequenced in a study of identical twins. TCRdb itself ran the 5' RACE reads through MiXCR, one entry per CDR3 protein. Altogether over 500,000 distinct CDR3 sequences are present, around 20% being singletons, with the ten largest covering roughly 0.91%. These same records also appear under a second study, on T cells expressing NK-cell markers.

Sample: CD4+ T cells sorted from blood. The receptors were gathered from a young woman in good health.

This clonotype was counted only a few times. The J gene is TRBJ2-1, the V gene TRBV6-2 or TRBV6-3; D is uncertain. V was clipped by 8 bases and J by 4 bases, with 15 bases between them. The germline V gene has CDR1 MNHEY and CDR2 SVGEGT. The CDR3 totals 14 residues. This CDR3 is CASCGPPKYNEQFF. CDR3 nucleotide sequence: TGTGCCAGCTGTGGACCCCCAAAATACAATGAGCAGTTCTTC.

The CDR3 region has the DNA TGTGCCTGGAGTGTATCCCCGGACAGTCGTGACACCATATATTTT. Translated: CAWSVSPDSRDTIYF. The chain has TRBV30 and TRBJ1-3, with D possibly TRBD1 on 6 matching bases. Per germline, CDR1 GTSNPN and CDR2 SVGIG (reference sequence). There are 15 residues in the CDR3. V was clipped by 0 bases and J by 8 bases, with 17 bases between them. Full variable domain (outside the CDR3, taken from reference TRBV30 and TRBJ1-3): SQTIHQWPATLVQPVGSPLSLECTVEGTSNPNLYWYRQAAGRGLQLLFYSVGIGQISSEVPQNLSASRPQDRQFILSSKKLLLSDSGFYLCAWSVSPDSRDTIYFGEGSWLTVV.

This clonotype showed up just a few times. The gene calls are TRBV7-9 and TRBJ2-7; unclear D gene. CDR3 length equals 12 residues. V was trimmed by 2 bases and J by 3 bases, leaving 5 bases between them. Germline assignment: CDR1 SEHNR and CDR2 FQNEAQ (reference sequence). The DNA of the CDR3 is TGTGCCAGCAGCTTAAGCAACTACGAGCAGTACTTC. This translates into CASSLSNYEQYF.

This clonotype has ten or more counts. The genes are TRBV12-3 or TRBV12-4 and TRBJ1-1; D ambiguous. V dropped 3 bases and J dropped 3 bases, with 8 bases sitting between them. The CDR3 spans 13 residues. DNA of the CDR3: TGTGCCAGCAGTTTGGCGGAAGACACTGAAGCTTTCTTT. Translation gives CASSLAEDTEAFF.